The entry below gives a single T cell receptor (beta chain) sequence along with its context. Its antigen is still unknown. PCR primers comprised 60 Vbeta and 13 Jbeta primers. Some clones are missing from TCRdb's copy, which holds only in-frame ones; the method was immunoSEQ multiplex PCR. This sample yields about 150,000 clones, of which around 70% are seen a single time; around 1.9% belongs to the top ten. The sample originates from a study of cytomegalovirus exposure and HLA in healthy donors. Study-wide points: Cytomegalovirus-associated status was assigned to some 160 TCR beta chains.

The CDR3 has 14 residues. The V end lost 0 bases, the J end lost 2 bases, and 8 bases lay between the germline ends. The germline gives CDR1 MNHEY, CDR2 SMNVEV (reference sequence). Sequencing was carried out using PBMCs. The chain joins TRBV27 to TRBJ2-7; D gene unclear. This receptor was identified in a man aged 25-40 years in good health and CMV-seronegative. The CDR3 protein is CASSLSNGPYEQYF. The CDR3 DNA reads TGTGCCAGCAGTTTATCGAACGGTCCCTACGAGCAGTACTTC.